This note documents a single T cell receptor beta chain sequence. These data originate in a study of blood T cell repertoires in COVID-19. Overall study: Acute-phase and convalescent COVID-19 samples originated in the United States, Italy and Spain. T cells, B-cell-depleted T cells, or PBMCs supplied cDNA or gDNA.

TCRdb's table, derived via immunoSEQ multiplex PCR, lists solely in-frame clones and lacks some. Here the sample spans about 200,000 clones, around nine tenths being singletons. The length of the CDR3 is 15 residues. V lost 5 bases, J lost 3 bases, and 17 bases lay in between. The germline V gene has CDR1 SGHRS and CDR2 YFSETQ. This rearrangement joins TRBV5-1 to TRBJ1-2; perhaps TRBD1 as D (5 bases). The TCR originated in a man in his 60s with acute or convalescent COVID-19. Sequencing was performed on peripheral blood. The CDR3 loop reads CASSYQGLGDYGYTF. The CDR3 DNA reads TGCGCCAGCAGTTACCAGGGCCTAGGGGACTATGGCTACACCTTC.